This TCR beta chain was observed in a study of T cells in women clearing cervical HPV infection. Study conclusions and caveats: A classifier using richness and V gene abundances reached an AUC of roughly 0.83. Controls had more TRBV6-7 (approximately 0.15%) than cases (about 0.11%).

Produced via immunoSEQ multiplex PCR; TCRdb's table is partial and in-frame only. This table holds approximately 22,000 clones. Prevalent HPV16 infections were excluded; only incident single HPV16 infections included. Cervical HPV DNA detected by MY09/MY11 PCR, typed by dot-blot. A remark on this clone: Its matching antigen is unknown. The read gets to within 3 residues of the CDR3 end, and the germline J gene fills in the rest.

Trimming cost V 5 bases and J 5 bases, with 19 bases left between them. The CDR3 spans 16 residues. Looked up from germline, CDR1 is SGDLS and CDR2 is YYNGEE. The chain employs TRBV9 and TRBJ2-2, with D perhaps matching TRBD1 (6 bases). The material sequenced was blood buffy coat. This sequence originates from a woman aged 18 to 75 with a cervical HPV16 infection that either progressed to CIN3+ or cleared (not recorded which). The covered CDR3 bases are TGTGCCAGCAGTGAGCGAGTTGGGGGCGATACCGGGGAG. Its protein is CASSERVGGDTGE. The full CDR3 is CASSERVGGDTGELFF.